The present T cell receptor beta chain was sequenced within a study of T-cell memory formation after mild COVID-19. Comments on this clonotype: As yet, its antigen is unknown.

TCR alpha and TCR beta cDNA libraries with sample barcodes and UMIs came from 5'RACE using constant-segment primers. Via MiXCR, TCRdb re-called the 5' RACE reads, giving one row per CDR3 protein. The sample holds around 250,000 distinct CDR3 sequences, 15% seen once. Germline V gene sequence: CDR1 SEHNR, CDR2 FQNEAQ (reference sequence). The CDR3 spans 17 residues. V was pared by 8 bases and J by 6 bases, with 19 bases of the junction left unmatched. Points from the study as a whole: Among contracting clones, CD4+ were mainly CM/EM and CD8+ enriched in EMRA. CD4/CD8 balance characterized clones contracting day 15 to 85, and CD4+ skew characterized later expanders. Some clones that responded were present in memory (sampled pre-infection), which suggests cross-reactive memory joined.

The origin of this receptor is an adult woman who had mild COVID-19 (a few samples of this study predate the infection). Cell type and time point are not known. The J gene is TRBJ2-3, the V gene TRBV7-9; 8 bases line up with TRBD2. What was sequenced was PBMCs or a T cell subset sorted from them (not recorded which). Here the CDR3 reads CASVKRGAGARGDTQYF. CDR3 DNA: TGTGCCAGCGTAAAGCGGGGAGCGGGGGCCCGGGGGGATACGCAGTATTTT.